This TCR beta chain was captured in a study of blood T cell repertoires in COVID-19. Study summary: Italy, Spain and the United States were the sources of the convalescent and acute COVID-19 samples. PBMCs, B-cell-depleted T cells, or T cells were the source of the cDNA or gDNA that made up the material.

This CDR3 has 14 residues. Trimming took 4 bases from V and 7 from J, leaving 16 bases between them. Germline V gene lookup returns CDR1 MDHEN and CDR2 SYDVKM. Original processing methods: Estimated nucleated cell counts came from reference gene primer amplification. Using immunoSEQ multiplex PCR, the repertoire was profiled, and TCRdb retains in-frame clones only, with some absent. The D gene and trimming were derived from the DNA, and the V and J assignments and clone size from that table. The sample comprises just over 90,000 clones, 80% of which are singletons, and about 16% rests with the top ten.

The V call is TRBV28, the J call TRBJ1-2, with D tentatively TRBD1 (6 bases). Source material: peripheral blood. The sequence derives from a human donor in a cohort sampled during active COVID-19. As DNA, the CDR3 is TGTGCCAGCAGTTCTCTAGGGGGTCTAACTGGCTACACCTTC. Its translation is CASSSLGGLTGYTF.